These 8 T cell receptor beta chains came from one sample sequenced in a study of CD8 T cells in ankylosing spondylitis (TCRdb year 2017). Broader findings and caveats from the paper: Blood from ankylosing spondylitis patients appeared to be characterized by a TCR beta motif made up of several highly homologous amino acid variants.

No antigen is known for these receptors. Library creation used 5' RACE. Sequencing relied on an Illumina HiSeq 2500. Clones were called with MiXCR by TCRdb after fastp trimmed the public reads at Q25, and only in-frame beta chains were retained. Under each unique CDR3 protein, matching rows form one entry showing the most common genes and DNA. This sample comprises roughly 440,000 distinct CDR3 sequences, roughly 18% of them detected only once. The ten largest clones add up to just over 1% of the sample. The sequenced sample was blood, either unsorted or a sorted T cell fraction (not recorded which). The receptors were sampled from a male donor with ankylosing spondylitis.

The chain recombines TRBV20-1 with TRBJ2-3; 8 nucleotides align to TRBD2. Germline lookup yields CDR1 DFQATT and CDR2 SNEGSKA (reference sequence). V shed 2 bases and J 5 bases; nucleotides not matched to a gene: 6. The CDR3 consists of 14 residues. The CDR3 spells CSARRSGSGDTQYF. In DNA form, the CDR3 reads TGCAGTGCTAGAAGGAGCGGGAGCGGAGATACGCAGTATTTT.

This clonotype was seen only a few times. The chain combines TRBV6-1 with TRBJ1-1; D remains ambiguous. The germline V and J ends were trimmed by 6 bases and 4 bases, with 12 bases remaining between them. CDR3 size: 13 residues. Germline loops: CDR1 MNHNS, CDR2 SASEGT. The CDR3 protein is CASRDAGGTEAFF. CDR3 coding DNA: TGTGCCAGCAGGGACGCAGGAGGCACTGAAGCTTTCTTT.

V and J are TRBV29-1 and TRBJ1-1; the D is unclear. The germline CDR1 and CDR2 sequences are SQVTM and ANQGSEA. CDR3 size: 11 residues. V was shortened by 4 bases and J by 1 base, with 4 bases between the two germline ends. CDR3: CSVGQNTEAFF. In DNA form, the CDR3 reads TGCAGCGTTGGGCAGAACACTGAAGCTTTCTTT.

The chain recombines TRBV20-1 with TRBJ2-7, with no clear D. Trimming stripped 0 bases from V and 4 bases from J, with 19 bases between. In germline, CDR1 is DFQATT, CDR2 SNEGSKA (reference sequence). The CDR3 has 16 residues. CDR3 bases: TGCAGTGCTAGAGATTTAAGGGCCGCCCAGAGATACGAGCAGTACTTC. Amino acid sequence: CSARDLRAAQRYEQYF.

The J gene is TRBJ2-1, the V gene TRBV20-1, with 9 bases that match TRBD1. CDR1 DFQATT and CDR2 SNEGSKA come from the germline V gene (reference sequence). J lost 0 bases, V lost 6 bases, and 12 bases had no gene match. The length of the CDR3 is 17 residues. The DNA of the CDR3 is TGCAGTGCCAGTCCCGGGACAGGGTTGAGCTCCTACAATGAGCAGTTCTTC. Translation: CSASPGTGLSSYNEQFF.

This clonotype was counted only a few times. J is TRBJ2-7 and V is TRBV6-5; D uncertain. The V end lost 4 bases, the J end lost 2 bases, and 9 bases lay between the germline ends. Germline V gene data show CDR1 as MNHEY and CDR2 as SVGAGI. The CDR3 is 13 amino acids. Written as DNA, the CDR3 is TGTGCCAGCAGTTCCCCCGCCCCCTACGAGCAGTACTTC. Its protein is CASSSPAPYEQYF.

The CDR3 loop is CASRISGGDNEQFF. The CDR3, as DNA: TGTGCCAGTAGGATTAGCGGGGGTGACAATGAGCAGTTCTTC. The chain recombines TRBV19 with TRBJ2-1; 9 bases align to TRBD2. This CDR3 is built from 14 residues. V lost 6 bases to trimming and J lost 5 bases; unmatched junction nucleotides: 5. The germline CDR1 and CDR2 sequences are LNHDA and SQIVND (reference sequence).

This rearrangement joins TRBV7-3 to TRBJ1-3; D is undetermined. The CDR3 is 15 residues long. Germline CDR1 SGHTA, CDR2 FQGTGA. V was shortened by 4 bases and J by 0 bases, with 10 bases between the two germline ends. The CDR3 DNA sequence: TGTGCCAGCAGCTACGAGGGCCTCTCTGGAAACACCATATATTTT. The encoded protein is CASSYEGLSGNTIYF.